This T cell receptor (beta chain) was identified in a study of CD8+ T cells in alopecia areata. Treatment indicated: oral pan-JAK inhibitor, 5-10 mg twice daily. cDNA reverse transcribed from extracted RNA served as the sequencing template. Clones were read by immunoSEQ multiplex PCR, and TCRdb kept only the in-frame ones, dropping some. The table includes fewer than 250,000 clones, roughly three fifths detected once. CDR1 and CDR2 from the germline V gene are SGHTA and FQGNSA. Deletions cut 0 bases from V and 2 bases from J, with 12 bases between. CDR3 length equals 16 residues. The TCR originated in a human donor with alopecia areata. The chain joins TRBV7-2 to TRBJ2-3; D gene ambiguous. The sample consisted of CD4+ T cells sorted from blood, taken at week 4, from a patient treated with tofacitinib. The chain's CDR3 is CASSLARAGPTDTQYF. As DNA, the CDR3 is TGTGCCAGCAGCTTAGCGAGAGCTGGACCCACAGATACGCAGTATTTT.